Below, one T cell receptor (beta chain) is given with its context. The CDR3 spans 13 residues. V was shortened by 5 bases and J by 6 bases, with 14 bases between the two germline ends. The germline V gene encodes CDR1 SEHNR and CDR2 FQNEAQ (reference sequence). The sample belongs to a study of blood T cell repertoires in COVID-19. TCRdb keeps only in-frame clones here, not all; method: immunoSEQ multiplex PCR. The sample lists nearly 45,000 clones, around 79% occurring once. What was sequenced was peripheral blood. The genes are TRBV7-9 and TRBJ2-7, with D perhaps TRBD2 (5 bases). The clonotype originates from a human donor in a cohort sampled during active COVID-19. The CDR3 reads CASSRDSEVEQYF. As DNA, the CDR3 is TGTGCCAGCAGCCGGGATAGCGAGGTCGAGCAGTACTTC. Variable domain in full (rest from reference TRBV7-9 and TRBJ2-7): DTGVSQNPRHKITKRGQNVTFRCDPISEHNRLYWYRQTLGQGPEFLTYFQNEAQLEKSRLLSDRFSAERPKGSFSTLEIQRTEQGDSAMYLCASSRDSEVEQYFGPGTRLTVT.